This T cell receptor (beta chain) stems from a study of T cell responses to AZD1222 COVID-19 vaccine. Study-wide results and limits: Spike as a whole was targeted by vaccine-associated CD4 TCRs, dominant at 160-218 and 743-854. The donor group comprised mostly white British people and more females; the analysis possibly underestimated clonal diversity. Seropositivity was recorded at baseline in only 6 or 7 AZD1222 recipients.

The V segment lost 6 bases and the J segment 1 base; nucleotides outside the gene matches: 13. The CDR3 runs 17 residues. Germline-derived CDR1 and CDR2 are MRHNA and SNTAGT. This clone was picked up one time. Its cognate antigen is unknown. The protocol was immunoSEQ multiplex PCR, while the TCRdb copy is restricted to in-frame clones and leaves out a portion. The sample holds tens of thousands of clones; 80% to 90% are singletons and the top ten take about 9.6%. The V gene is TRBV6-4, the J gene TRBJ2-3, with TRBD1 matching 7 bases. The TCR sequence derives from an adult who received the AZD1222 COVID-19 vaccine. The source material was peripheral blood, sampled 28 days after the second AZD1222 dose. CDR3: CASSISPRTGGTDTQYF. DNA for the CDR3: TGTGCCAGCAGCATTAGCCCCCGAACAGGGGGCACAGATACGCAGTATTTT.